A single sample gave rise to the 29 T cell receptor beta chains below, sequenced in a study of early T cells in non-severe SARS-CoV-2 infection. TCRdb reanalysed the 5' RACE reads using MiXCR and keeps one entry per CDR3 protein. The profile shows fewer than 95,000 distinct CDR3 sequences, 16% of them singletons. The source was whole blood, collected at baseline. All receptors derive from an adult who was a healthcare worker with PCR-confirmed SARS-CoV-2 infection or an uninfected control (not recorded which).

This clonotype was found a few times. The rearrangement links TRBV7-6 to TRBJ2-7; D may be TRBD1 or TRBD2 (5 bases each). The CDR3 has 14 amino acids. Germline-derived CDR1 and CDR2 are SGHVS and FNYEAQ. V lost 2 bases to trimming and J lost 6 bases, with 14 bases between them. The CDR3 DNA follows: TGTGCCAGCAGCTTATTCATTTCCGGGACCGAGCAGTACTTC. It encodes CASSLFISGTEQYF.

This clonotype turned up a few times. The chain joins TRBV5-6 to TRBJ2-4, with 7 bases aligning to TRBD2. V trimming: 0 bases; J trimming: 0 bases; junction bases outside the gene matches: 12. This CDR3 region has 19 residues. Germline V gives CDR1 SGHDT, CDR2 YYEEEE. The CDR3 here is CASSLASAGEVIAKNIQYF. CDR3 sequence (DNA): TGTGCCAGCAGCTTGGCCAGTGCGGGAGAAGTTATAGCCAAAAACATTCAGTACTTC.

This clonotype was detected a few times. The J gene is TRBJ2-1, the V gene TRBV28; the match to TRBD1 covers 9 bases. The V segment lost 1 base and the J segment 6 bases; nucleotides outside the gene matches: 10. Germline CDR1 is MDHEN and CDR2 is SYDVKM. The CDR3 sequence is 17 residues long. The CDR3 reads CASSLLFAGTGLNEQFF. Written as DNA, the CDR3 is TGTGCCAGCAGTTTATTATTTGCGGGGACAGGGCTCAATGAGCAGTTCTTC.

The CDR3 spells CSARAPQETQYF. CDR3 sequence (DNA): TGCAGTGCTAGGGCCCCCCAAGAGACCCAGTACTTC. V and J are TRBV20-1 and TRBJ2-5; D is unresolved. V gave up 3 bases and J gave up 1 base, with 6 bases separating them. Germline loops: CDR1 DFQATT, CDR2 SNEGSKA (reference sequence). CDR3 length equals 12 residues.

CDR3 DNA: TGTGCCAGCAGTTTAGGGGGGGACAATCAGCCCCAGCATTTT. Translation: CASSLGGDNQPQHF. The V gene is TRBV12-3 or TRBV12-4, the J gene TRBJ1-5; D perhaps matches TRBD1 (5 bases). The germline V and J ends were trimmed by 1 base and 3 bases, with 7 bases remaining between them. The CDR3 is 14 residues long.

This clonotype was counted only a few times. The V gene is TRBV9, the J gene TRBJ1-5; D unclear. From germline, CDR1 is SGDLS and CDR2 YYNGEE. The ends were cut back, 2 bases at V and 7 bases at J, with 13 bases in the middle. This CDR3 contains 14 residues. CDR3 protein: CASSVMEPQQPQHF. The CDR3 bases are TGTGCCAGCAGCGTCATGGAGCCCCAACAGCCCCAGCATTTT.

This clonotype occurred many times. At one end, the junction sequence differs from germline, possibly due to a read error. The CDR3 spells CSVRNPGRVTYEQYF. The CDR3 nucleotides read TGCAGTGTTAGAAACCCGGGACGGGTAACCTACGAGCAGTACTTC. The rearrangement links TRBV20-1 to TRBJ2-7, with D perhaps matching TRBD1 or TRBD2 (5 bases each). CDR1 is DFQATT and CDR2 is SNEGSKA in the germline V gene (reference sequence). The CDR3 runs 15 residues.

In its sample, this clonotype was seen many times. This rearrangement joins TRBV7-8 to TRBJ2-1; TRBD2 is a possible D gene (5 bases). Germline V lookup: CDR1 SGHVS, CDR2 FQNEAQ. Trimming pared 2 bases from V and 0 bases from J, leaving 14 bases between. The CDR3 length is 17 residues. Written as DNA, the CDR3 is TGTGCCAGCAGCTTATATATCGCTCGGGGCTCCTACAATGAGCAGTTCTTC. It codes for CASSLYIARGSYNEQFF.

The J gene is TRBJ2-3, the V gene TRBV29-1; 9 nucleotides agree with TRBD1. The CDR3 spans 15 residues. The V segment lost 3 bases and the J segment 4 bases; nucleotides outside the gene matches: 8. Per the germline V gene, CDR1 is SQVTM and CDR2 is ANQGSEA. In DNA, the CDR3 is TGCAGCGTTGAGAGAGCCGGGACAGGGCCAGATACGCAGTATTTT. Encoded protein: CSVERAGTGPDTQYF.

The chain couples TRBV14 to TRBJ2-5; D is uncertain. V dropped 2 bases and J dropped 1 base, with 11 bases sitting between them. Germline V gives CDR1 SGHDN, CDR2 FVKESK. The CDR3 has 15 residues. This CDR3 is CASSQFQRSQETQYF. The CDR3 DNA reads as TGTGCCAGCAGCCAATTTCAGCGAAGCCAAGAGACCCAGTACTTC. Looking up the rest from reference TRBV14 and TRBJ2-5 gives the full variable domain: EAGVTQFPSHSVIEKGQTVTLRCDPISGHDNLYWYRRVMGKEIKFLLHFVKESKQDESGMPNNRFLAERTGGTYSTLKVQPAELEDSGVYFCASSQFQRSQETQYFGPGTRLLVL.

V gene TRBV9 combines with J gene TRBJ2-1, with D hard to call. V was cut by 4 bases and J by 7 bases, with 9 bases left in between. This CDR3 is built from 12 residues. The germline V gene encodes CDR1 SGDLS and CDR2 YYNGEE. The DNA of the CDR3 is TGTGCCAGCAGCCGAGTAAGAAATGAGCAGTTCTTC. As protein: CASSRVRNEQFF.

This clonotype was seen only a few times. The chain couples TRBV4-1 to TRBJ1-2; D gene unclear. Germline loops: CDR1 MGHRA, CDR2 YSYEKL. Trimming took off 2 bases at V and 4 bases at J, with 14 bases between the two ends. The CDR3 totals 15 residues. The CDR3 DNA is TGCGCCAGCAGCCAATCCCCCTTAAGTAGCTATGGCTACACCTTC. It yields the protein CASSQSPLSSYGYTF.

CDR3 in amino acids: CASSLGGTEDTQYF. CDR3 sequence (DNA): TGCGCCAGCAGCTTAGGCGGGACGGAAGATACGCAGTATTTT. The chain recombines TRBV5-1 with TRBJ2-3; D might be TRBD2 (6 bases). The CDR3 loop spans 14 amino acids. Germline V gene lookup returns CDR1 SGHRS and CDR2 YFSETQ. The germline V and J ends were trimmed by 2 bases and 5 bases, with 12 bases remaining between them.

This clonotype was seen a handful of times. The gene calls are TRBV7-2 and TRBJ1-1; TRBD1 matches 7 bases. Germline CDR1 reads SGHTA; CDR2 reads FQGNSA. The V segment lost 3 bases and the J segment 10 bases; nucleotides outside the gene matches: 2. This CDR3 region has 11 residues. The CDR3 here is CASSFGQAAFF. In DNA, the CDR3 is TGTGCCAGCAGCTTTGGACAGGCAGCTTTCTTT.

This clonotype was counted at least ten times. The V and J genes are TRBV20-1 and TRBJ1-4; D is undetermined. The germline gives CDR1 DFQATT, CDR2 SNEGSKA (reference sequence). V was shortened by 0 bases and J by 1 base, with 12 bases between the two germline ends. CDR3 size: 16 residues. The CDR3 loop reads CSARDAKQITNEKLFF. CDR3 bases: TGCAGTGCTAGAGACGCCAAACAAATAACTAATGAAAAACTGTTTTTT.

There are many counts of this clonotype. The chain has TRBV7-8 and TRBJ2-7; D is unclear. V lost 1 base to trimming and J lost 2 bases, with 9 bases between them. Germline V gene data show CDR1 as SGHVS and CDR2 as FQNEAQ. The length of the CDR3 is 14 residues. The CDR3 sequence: CASSLDVGTYEQYF. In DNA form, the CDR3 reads TGTGCCAGCAGCTTAGACGTTGGGACCTACGAGCAGTACTTC.

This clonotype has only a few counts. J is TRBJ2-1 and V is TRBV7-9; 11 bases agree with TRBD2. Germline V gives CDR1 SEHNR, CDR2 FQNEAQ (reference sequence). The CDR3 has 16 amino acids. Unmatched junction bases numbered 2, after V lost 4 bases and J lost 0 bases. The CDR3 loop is CASSSSGGSSYNEQFF. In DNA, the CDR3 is TGTGCCAGCAGCTCTAGCGGGGGGAGCTCCTACAATGAGCAGTTCTTC.

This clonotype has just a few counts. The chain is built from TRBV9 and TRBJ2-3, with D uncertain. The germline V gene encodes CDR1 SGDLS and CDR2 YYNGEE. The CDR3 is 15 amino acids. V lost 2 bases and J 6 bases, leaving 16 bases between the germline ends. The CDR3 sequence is CASSVGLRVVDTQYF. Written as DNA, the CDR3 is TGTGCCAGCAGCGTCGGTTTGCGAGTGGTCGATACGCAGTATTTT.

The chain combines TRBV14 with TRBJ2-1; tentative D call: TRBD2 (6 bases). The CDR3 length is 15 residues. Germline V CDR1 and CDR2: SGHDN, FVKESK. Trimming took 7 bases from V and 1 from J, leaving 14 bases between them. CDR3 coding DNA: TGTGCCAGCACCCTAGGAGCGGGTTCCTACAATGAGCAGTTCTTC. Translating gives CASTLGAGSYNEQFF.

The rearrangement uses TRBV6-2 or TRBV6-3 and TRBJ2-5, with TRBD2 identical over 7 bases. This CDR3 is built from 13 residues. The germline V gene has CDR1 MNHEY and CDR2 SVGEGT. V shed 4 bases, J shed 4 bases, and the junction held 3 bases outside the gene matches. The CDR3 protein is CASSLGLPETQYF. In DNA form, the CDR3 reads TGTGCCAGCAGTTTGGGACTACCAGAGACCCAGTACTTC.

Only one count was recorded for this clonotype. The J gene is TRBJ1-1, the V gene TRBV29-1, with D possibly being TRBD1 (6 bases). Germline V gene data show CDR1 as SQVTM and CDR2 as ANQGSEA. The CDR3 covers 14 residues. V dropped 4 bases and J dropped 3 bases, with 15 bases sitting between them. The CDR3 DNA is TGCAGCGTTGGAGAGGGGGGAGTATACACTGAAGCTTTCTTT. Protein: CSVGEGGVYTEAFF.

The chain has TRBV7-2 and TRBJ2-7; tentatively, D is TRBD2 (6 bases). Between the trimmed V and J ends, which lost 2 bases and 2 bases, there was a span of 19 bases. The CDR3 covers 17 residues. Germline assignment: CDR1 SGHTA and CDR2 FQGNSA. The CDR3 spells CASSLSGLDGEAYEQYF. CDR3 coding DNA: TGTGCCAGCAGCTTAAGTGGACTCGATGGGGAGGCCTACGAGCAGTACTTC.

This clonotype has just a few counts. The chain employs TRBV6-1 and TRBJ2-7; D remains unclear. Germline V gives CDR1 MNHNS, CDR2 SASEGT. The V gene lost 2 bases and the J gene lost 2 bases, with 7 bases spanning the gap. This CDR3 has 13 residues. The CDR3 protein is CASSELGTYEQYF. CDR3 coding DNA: TGTGCCAGCAGTGAACTGGGGACCTACGAGCAGTACTTC.

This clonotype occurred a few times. The CDR3 DNA reads TGTGCCAGCAGTTCGAACAGGGGATTCTCTGGAAACACCATATATTTT. Its translation is CASSSNRGFSGNTIYF. The rearrangement links TRBV6-5 to TRBJ1-3, with 7 bases aligning to TRBD1. With V trimmed by 4 bases and J by 0 bases, 6 bases remained unmatched. The CDR3 extends over 16 amino acids. The germline V gene has CDR1 MNHEY and CDR2 SVGAGI.

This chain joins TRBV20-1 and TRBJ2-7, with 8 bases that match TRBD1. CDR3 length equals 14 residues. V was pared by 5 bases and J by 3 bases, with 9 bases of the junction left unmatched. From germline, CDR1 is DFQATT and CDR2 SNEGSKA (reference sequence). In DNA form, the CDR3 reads TGCAGTGCTCCGTTACAGGGGGGACTCTACGAGCAGTACTTC. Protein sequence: CSAPLQGGLYEQYF.

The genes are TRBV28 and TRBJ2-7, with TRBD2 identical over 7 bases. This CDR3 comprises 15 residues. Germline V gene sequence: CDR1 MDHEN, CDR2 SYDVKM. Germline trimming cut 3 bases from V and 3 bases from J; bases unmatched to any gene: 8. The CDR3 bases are TGTGCCAGCAGTTTTCAGCCTAGCGGTAACTACGAGCAGTACTTC. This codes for CASSFQPSGNYEQYF.

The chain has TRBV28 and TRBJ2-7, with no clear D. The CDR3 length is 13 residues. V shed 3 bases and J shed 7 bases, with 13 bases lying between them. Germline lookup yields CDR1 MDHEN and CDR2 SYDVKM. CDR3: CASSFTQPEEQYF. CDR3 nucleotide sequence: TGTGCCAGCAGTTTTACCCAACCGGAGGAGCAGTACTTC. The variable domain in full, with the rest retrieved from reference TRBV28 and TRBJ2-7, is DVKVTQSSRYLVKRTGEKVFLECVQDMDHENMFWYRQDPGLGLRLIYFSYDVKMKEKGDIPEGYSVSREKKERFSLILESASTNQTSMYLCASSFTQPEEQYFGPGTRLTVT.

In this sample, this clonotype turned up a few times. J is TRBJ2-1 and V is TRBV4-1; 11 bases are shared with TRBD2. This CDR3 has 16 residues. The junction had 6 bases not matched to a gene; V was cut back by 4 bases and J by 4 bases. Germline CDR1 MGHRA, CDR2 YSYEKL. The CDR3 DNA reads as TGCGCCAGCAGCCCCTTACTAGCGGGGGATTACAATGAGCAGTTCTTC. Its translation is CASSPLLAGDYNEQFF.

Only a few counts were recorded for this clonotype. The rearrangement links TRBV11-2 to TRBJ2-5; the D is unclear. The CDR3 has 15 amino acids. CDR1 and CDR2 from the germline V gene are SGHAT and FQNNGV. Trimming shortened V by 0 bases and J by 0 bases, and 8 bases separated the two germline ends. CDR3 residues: CASSLEHPYQETQYF. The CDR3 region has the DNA TGTGCCAGCAGCTTAGAGCACCCGTACCAAGAGACCCAGTACTTC.